Presented here are 26 T cell receptor beta chains from one specimen sequenced in a study of blood T cell repertoires in COVID-19 (dated by TCRdb to 2019 to 2021). Library method: the immunoSEQ multiplex PCR assay. Entries here come from immuneACCESS through TCRdb and include only in-frame sequences with V and J called. Some clones fail to appear in such tables; in the studies checked, an unresolved V gene covers under half of the shortfall, and the cause of the remainder is unknown. This sample lists tens of thousands of clones; approximately 89% were detected once. The leading ten clones occupy more than 8% of the sample. Sequenced: peripheral blood. The receptors stem from a human donor in a cohort sampled during active COVID-19.

The chain is built from TRBV24-1 and TRBJ2-7; 10 positions match TRBD1. The CDR3 extends over 15 amino acids. Germline trimming cut 3 bases from V and 3 bases from J; bases unmatched to any gene: 4. Germline V CDR1 and CDR2: KGHDR, SFDVKD. In nucleotides, the CDR3 is TGTGCCACCAGTGATCCGGGACAGGGGTTCTACGAGCAGTACTTC. It is translated as CATSDPGQGFYEQYF.

This clone is a singleton in its sample. This sequence joins TRBV24-1 and TRBJ1-4; a weak D match, TRBD1 (5 bases). In germline, CDR1 is KGHDR, CDR2 SFDVKD. This CDR3 contains 15 residues. V was trimmed by 5 bases and J by 10 bases, leaving 19 bases between them. CDR3 sequence (DNA): TGTGCCACCAGTGCTCCGCAAGGGGCTTGCGGAAAACTGTTTTTT. It is translated as CATSAPQGACGKLFF.

This sequence joins TRBV29-1 and TRBJ2-7; TRBD1 aligns across 7 bases. The V segment lost 3 bases and the J segment 3 bases; nucleotides outside the gene matches: 8. The CDR3 contains 14 residues. CDR1 and CDR2 (germline): SQVTM, ANQGSEA. CDR3 DNA sequence: TGCAGCGTTGAGGGGGAAGGGGGCGGCTACGAGCAGTACTTC. This sequence encodes CSVEGEGGGYEQYF.

V usage is TRBV28 and J usage is TRBJ1-2; 12 bases agree with TRBD1. Germline CDR1 MDHEN, CDR2 SYDVKM. This CDR3 contains 18 residues. The V gene end was trimmed by 3 bases and the J gene end by 5 bases; junction bases not matched to a gene: 13. The CDR3 DNA reads as TGTGCCAGCAGTTTTCCCCCGGGGACAGGGGGCTTTCGGTATGGCTACACCTTC. Amino acids: CASSFPPGTGGFRYGYTF.

The chain combines TRBV27 with TRBJ1-1, with D possibly being TRBD1 (5 bases). Germline V CDR1 and CDR2: MNHEY, SMNVEV (reference sequence). Trimming took 3 bases from V and 7 from J, leaving 15 bases between them. CDR3 length: 14 amino acids. The CDR3 sequence: CASSFGRRGDEAFF. In DNA, the CDR3 is TGTGCCAGCAGTTTCGGCAGACGGGGGGATGAAGCTTTCTTT.

This clone is a singleton in its sample. The V and J genes are TRBV18 and TRBJ1-3, with D unresolved. Germline CDR1 and CDR2: KGHSH and LQKENI. The CDR3 runs to 14 residues. Trimming took 3 bases from V and 1 from J, leaving 7 bases between them. CDR3: CASSPEGSGNTIYF. In nucleotides, the CDR3 is TGTGCCAGCTCACCGGAGGGATCTGGAAACACCATATATTTT.

The CDR3 region has the DNA TGCGCCAGCAGCTTGGACAGGGGCGCCTACGAGCAGTACTTC. This translates into CASSLDRGAYEQYF. This sequence joins TRBV5-1 and TRBJ2-7; TRBD1 matches at 7 bases. Trimming removed 0 bases from V and 2 bases from J; junction bases left unmatched: 2. Germline values: CDR1 SGHRS, CDR2 YFSETQ. CDR3 length: 14 residues. The variable domain in full, completed from reference TRBV5-1 and TRBJ2-7, reads KAGVTQTPRYLIKTRGQQVTLSCSPISGHRSVSWYQQTPGQGLQFLFEYFSETQRNKGNFPGRFSGRQFSNSRSEMNVSTLELGDSALYLCASSLDRGAYEQYFGPGTRLTVT.

The chain is built from TRBV6-1 and TRBJ1-5; perhaps TRBD1 as D (5 bases). In germline, CDR1 is MNHNS, CDR2 SASEGT. The germline V and J ends were trimmed by 1 base and 2 bases, with 12 bases remaining between them. The CDR3 is made up of 16 amino acids. The CDR3 region is CASSEGEGTGNQPQHF. The DNA for the CDR3 is TGTGCCAGCAGTGAAGGGGAGGGGACGGGCAATCAGCCCCAGCATTTT.

This rearrangement joins TRBV19 to TRBJ2-5; TRBD2 agrees at 8 bases. CDR1 is LNHDA, CDR2 SQIVND, per germline (reference sequence). V lost 9 bases and J lost 5; bases outside the gene matches: 11. CDR3 size: 14 residues. The CDR3 nucleotides read TGTGCCAGCCGGGGGGGTCCCGAAACGGAGACCCAGTACTTC. Its protein is CASRGGPETETQYF.

The genes are TRBV6-5 and TRBJ1-6; the match to TRBD1 covers 8 bases. CDR3 size: 15 residues. V lost 6 bases to trimming and J lost 8 bases; unmatched junction nucleotides: 9. Germline-derived CDR1 and CDR2 are MNHEY and SVGAGI. CDR3 region: CASRSVGQGYSPLHF. CDR3 in DNA: TGTGCCAGCAGGTCGGTCGGACAGGGCTATTCACCCCTCCACTTT.

J is TRBJ1-2 and V is TRBV24-1; 10 nucleotides align to TRBD1. This CDR3 has 16 amino acids. Per germline, CDR1 KGHDR and CDR2 SFDVKD. The V and J ends lost 3 bases and 1 base, in that order; junction bases with no gene match: 4. CDR3 DNA: TGTGCCACCAGTGATCCGACAGGGGGCGATAACTATGGCTACACCTTC. This gives the protein CATSDPTGGDNYGYTF.

The J gene is TRBJ2-7, the V gene TRBV7-8; the match to TRBD1 covers 10 bases. The CDR3 consists of 16 residues. After removal of 1 base from V and 2 bases from J, the junction contained 5 bases not matched to a gene. Germline V gene sequence: CDR1 SGHVS, CDR2 FQNEAQ. CDR3: CASSLVGQGIPYEQYF. The CDR3 DNA follows: TGTGCCAGCAGCTTAGTGGGACAGGGGATTCCCTACGAGCAGTACTTC.

The V gene is TRBV11-2, the J gene TRBJ1-1; 12 nucleotides line up with TRBD1. CDR3 length equals 16 residues. Germline trimming cut 5 bases from V and 5 bases from J; bases unmatched to any gene: 9. Germline loops: CDR1 SGHAT, CDR2 FQNNGV. CDR3 residues: CASSPGTGGAKTEAFF. CDR3 bases: TGTGCCAGCAGCCCCGGGACAGGGGGCGCGAAGACTGAAGCTTTCTTT. Supplemented by reference TRBV11-2 and TRBJ1-1, the full variable domain reads EAGVAQSPRYKIIEKRQSVAFWCNPISGHATLYWYQQILGQGPKLLIQFQNNGVVDDSQLPKDRFSAERLKGVDSTLKIQPAKLEDSAVYLCASSPGTGGAKTEAFFGQGTRLTVV.

The rearrangement links TRBV12-3 or TRBV12-4 to TRBJ1-1; D remains ambiguous. The CDR3 is 10 residues long. Trimming took off 8 bases at V and 5 bases at J, with 6 bases between the two ends. The CDR3 loop reads CASAGTEAFF. The CDR3, as DNA: TGTGCCAGCGCCGGGACTGAAGCTTTCTTT.

CDR3 DNA: TGCGCCAGCAGCGGGATGGGGACAGGGCTTAAGGACGAGCAGTACTTC. Encoded protein: CASSGMGTGLKDEQYF. The chain employs TRBV5-1 and TRBJ2-7, with 9 nucleotides matching TRBD1. Germline loops: CDR1 SGHRS, CDR2 YFSETQ. The V gene end was trimmed by 4 bases and the J gene end by 5 bases; junction bases not matched to a gene: 13. CDR3 length equals 16 residues. Full variable domain (outside the CDR3, taken from reference TRBV5-1 and TRBJ2-7): KAGVTQTPRYLIKTRGQQVTLSCSPISGHRSVSWYQQTPGQGLQFLFEYFSETQRNKGNFPGRFSGRQFSNSRSEMNVSTLELGDSALYLCASSGMGTGLKDEQYFGPGTRLTVT.

Only a few counts were recorded for this clone. The V and J genes are TRBV5-6 and TRBJ2-7, with 7 bases aligning to TRBD2. From germline, CDR1 is SGHDT and CDR2 YYEEEE. The CDR3 is 15 residues long. The J segment lost 1 base and the V segment lost 2 bases, leaving 6 bases of the junction unmatched. The CDR3 here is CASSFVAGYSYEQYF. The CDR3 DNA sequence: TGTGCCAGCAGCTTTGTAGCGGGTTATTCCTACGAGCAGTACTTC.

This clone appeared a single time. This sequence joins TRBV11-2 and TRBJ2-7, with 7 positions matching TRBD1. Trimming cost V 4 bases and J 3 bases; bases outside gene matches: 15. The CDR3 spans 17 residues. CDR1 and CDR2 from the germline V gene are SGHAT and FQNNGV. CDR3 protein: CASSWAGLGQKHYEQYF. The CDR3 DNA sequence: TGTGCCAGCAGCTGGGCGGGTTTGGGACAGAAACACTACGAGCAGTACTTC.

In regard to this clone: Mismatch with germline at one junction end may stem from a read error. Distinct nucleotide sequences in the sample also encode this CDR3. The CDR3 is CASSLGWDITYEQYF. The DNA of the CDR3 is TGTGCCAGCAGCTTAGGCTGGGACATAACCTACGAGCAGTACTTT. The J gene is TRBJ2-7, the V gene TRBV11-2; tentatively, D is TRBD1 (6 bases). CDR1 is SGHAT, CDR2 FQNNGV, per germline. The CDR3 runs 15 residues.

The chain has TRBV19 and TRBJ2-6; 8 nucleotides line up with TRBD1. This CDR3 has 18 residues. Trimming cost V 6 bases and J 3 bases; bases outside gene matches: 13. CDR1 is LNHDA and CDR2 is SQIVND in the germline V gene (reference sequence). CDR3 nucleotide sequence: TGTGCCAGTAGGGCCCCGGGGGCAGGGGGCCATGGGGCCAACGTCCTGACTTTC. The encoded protein is CASRAPGAGGHGANVLTF.

This clone was seen a single time. The V gene is TRBV12-5, the J gene TRBJ1-2; 11 bases line up with TRBD1. Per the germline V gene, CDR1 is LGHNT and CDR2 is FRNRAP. CDR3 length equals 14 residues. V lost 5 bases and J lost 4; bases outside the gene matches: 3. The CDR3 spells CASGPGTGGYGYTF. The CDR3 DNA follows: TGTGCTAGTGGTCCGGGGACAGGGGGCTATGGCTACACCTTC.

The chain has TRBV27 and TRBJ1-2, with D maybe TRBD1 (5 bases). Germline V CDR1 and CDR2: MNHEY, SMNVEV (reference sequence). V lost 5 bases and J 4 bases, leaving 11 bases between the germline ends. The CDR3 has 13 amino acids. In DNA, the CDR3 is TGTGCCAGCAGTCCGGGAGGGACCTATGGCTACACCTTC. It specifies CASSPGGTYGYTF.

A single count supports this clone. The chain's CDR3 is CASSQDIPGGAIYF. In nucleotides, the CDR3 is TGCGCCAGCAGCCAAGACATTCCCGGAGGGGCCATATATTTT. The V and J genes are TRBV4-1 and TRBJ1-3; tentatively, D is TRBD1 (5 bases). Per the germline V gene, CDR1 is MGHRA and CDR2 is YSYEKL. The CDR3 loop spans 14 amino acids. Trimming removed 0 bases from V and 11 bases from J, with 14 bases in between.

This chain links TRBV27 with TRBJ1-5, with 9 nucleotides matching TRBD1. The CDR3 runs to 13 residues. V lost 4 bases to trimming and J lost 5 bases; unmatched junction nucleotides: 0. CDR1 and CDR2 from the germline V gene are MNHEY and SMNVEV (reference sequence). The CDR3 DNA reads as TGTGCCAGCAGTTGGACAGGGGATCAGCCCCAGCATTTT. Its protein is CASSWTGDQPQHF.

The gene calls are TRBV4-1 and TRBJ1-1, with D tentatively TRBD1 (5 bases). The CDR3 extends over 12 amino acids. The V gene's germline CDR1 is MGHRA and CDR2 YSYEKL. Trimming took 0 bases from V and 11 from J, leaving 10 bases between them. The CDR3 spells CASSQDRVGAFF. CDR3 nucleotide sequence: TGCGCCAGCAGCCAAGACAGGGTAGGGGCTTTCTTT.

This chain joins TRBV29-1 and TRBJ2-7, with D tentatively TRBD1 (5 bases). V lost 5 bases to trimming and J lost 2 bases, with 16 bases between them. Germline V gene data show CDR1 as SQVTM and CDR2 as ANQGSEA. The CDR3 contains 14 residues. This chain's CDR3 is CSVYSTDRPYEQYF. CDR3 nucleotides: TGCAGCGTTTATTCGACAGATAGACCCTACGAGCAGTACTTC.

This clone was seen a single time. V is TRBV5-4 and J is TRBJ1-1, with a weak D call TRBD1 (5 bases). The CDR3 totals 14 residues. Trimming removed 2 bases at V and 2 bases at J, with 10 bases between. CDR1 is SGHNT and CDR2 is YYREEE in the germline V gene (reference sequence). The CDR3 coding sequence is TGTGCCAGCAGCTTTGCGCAGGGAAACACTGAAGCTTTCTTT. Translating gives CASSFAQGNTEAFF.